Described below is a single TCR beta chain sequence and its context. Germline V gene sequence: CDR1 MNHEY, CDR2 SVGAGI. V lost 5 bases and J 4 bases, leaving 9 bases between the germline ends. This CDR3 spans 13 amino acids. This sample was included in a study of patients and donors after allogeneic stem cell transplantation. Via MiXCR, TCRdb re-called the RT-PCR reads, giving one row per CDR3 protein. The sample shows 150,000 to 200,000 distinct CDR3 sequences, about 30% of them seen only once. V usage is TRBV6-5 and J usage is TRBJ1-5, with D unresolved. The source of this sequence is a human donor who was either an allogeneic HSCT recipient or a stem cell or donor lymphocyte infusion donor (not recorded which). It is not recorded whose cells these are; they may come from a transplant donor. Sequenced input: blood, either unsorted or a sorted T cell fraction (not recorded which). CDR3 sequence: CASSLVENQPQHF. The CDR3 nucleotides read TGTGCCAGCAGTCTAGTCGAAAATCAGCCCCAGCATTTT.